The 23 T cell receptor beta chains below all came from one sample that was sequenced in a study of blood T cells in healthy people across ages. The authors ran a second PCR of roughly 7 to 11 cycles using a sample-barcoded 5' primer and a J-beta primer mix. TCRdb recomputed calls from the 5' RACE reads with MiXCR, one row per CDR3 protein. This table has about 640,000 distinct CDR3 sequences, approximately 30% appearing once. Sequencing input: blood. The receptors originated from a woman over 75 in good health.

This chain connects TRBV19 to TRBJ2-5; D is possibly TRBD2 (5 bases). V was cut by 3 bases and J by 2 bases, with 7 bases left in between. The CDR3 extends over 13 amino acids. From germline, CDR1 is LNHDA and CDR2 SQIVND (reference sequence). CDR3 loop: CASSMDFQETQYF. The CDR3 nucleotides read TGTGCCAGTAGTATGGACTTTCAAGAGACCCAGTACTTC.

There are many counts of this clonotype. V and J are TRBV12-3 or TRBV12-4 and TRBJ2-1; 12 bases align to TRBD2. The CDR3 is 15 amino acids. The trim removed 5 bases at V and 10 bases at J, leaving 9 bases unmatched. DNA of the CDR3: TGTGCCAGCAGTGAACCTAGCGGGGGGGGCTACGAGCAGTTCTTC. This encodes CASSEPSGGGYEQFF.

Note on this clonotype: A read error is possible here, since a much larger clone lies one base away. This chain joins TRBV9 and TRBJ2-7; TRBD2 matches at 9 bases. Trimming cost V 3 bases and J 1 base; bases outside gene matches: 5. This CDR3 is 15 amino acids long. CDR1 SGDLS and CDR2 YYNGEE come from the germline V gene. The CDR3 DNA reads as TGTGCCAGCAGCGGAGGGAGCGGGGGGTCCTACGAGCAGTACTTC. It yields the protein CASSGGSGGSYEQYF.

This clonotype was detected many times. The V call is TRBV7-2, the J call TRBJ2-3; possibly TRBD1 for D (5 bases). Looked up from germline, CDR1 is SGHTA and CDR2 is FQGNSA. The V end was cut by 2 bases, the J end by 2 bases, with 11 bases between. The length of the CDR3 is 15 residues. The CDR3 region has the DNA TGTGCCAGCAGCTTAAGGGGCAACCCCACAGATACGCAGTATTTT. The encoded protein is CASSLRGNPTDTQYF.

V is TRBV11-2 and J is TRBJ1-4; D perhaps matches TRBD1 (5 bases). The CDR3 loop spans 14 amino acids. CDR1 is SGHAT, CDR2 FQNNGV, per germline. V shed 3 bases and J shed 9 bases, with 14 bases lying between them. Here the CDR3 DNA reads TGTGCCAGCAGCTTCTCACCCAGGGCTAAAAAACTGTTTTTT. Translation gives CASSFSPRAKKLFF. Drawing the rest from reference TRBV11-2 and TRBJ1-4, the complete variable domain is EAGVAQSPRYKIIEKRQSVAFWCNPISGHATLYWYQQILGQGPKLLIQFQNNGVVDDSQLPKDRFSAERLKGVDSTLKIQPAKLEDSAVYLCASSFSPRAKKLFFGSGTQLSVL.

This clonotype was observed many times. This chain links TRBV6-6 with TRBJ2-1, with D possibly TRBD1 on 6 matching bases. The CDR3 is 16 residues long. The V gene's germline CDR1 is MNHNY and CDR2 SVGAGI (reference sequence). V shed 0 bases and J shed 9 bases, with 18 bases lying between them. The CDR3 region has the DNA TGTGCCAGCAGTTACTCGATGGGGGCGAGTTCAAGTGAGCAGTTCTTC. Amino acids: CASSYSMGASSSEQFF.

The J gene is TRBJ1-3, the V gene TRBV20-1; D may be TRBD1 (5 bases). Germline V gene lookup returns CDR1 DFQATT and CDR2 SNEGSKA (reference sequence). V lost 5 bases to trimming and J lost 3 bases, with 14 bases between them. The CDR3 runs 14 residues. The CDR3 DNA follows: TGCAGTGCTTCAAAGGCAGGGTTTGGAAACACCATATATTTT. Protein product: CSASKAGFGNTIYF.

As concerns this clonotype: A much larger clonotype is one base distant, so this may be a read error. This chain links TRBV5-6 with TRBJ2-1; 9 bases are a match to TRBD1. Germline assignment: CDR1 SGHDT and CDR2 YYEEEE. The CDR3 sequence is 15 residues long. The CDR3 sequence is CVSSRGQGIGDEQFF. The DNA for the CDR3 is TGTGTCAGCAGCCGGGGACAGGGAATCGGCGATGAGCAGTTCTTC.

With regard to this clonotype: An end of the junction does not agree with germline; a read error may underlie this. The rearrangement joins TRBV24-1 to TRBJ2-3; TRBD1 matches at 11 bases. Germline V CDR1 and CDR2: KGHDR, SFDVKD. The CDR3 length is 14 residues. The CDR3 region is CATGRTGGTDTQYF. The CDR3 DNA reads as TGTGCCACCGGAAGGACAGGGGGCACCGATACGCAGTATTTT.

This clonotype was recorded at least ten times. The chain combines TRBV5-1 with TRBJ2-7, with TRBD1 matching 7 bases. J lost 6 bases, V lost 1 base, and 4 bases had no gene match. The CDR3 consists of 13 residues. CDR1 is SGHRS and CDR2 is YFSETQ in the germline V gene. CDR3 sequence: CASSLITGVEQYF. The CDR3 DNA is TGCGCCAGCAGCTTGATTACAGGGGTCGAGCAGTACTTC. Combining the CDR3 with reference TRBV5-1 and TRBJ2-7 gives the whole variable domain KAGVTQTPRYLIKTRGQQVTLSCSPISGHRSVSWYQQTPGQGLQFLFEYFSETQRNKGNFPGRFSGRQFSNSRSEMNVSTLELGDSALYLCASSLITGVEQYFGPGTRLTVT.

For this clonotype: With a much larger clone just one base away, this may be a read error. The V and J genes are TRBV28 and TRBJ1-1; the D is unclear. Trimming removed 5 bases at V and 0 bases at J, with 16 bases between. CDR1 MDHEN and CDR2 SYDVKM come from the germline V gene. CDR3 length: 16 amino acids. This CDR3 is CASSPDGVEMNTEAFF. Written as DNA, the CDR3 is TGTGCCAGCAGTCCCGACGGGGTAGAAATGAACACTGAAGCTTTCTTT.

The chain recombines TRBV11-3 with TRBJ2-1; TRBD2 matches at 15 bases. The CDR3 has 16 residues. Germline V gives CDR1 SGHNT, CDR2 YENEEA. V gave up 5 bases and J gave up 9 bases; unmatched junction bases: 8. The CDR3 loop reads CASSPGLAGGHREQFF. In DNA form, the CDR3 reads TGTGCCAGCAGCCCAGGACTAGCGGGGGGGCATCGTGAGCAGTTCTTC.

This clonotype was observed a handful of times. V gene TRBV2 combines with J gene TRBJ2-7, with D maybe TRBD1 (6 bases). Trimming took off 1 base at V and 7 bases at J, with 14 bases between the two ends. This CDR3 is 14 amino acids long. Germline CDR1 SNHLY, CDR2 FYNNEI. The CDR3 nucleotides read TGTGCCAGCAGTGAAGACAGGGCGGTCTTTGAGCAGTACTTC. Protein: CASSEDRAVFEQYF.

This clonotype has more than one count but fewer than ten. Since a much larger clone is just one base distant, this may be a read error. The CDR3 here is CATSKGTGGVPNYGYTF. DNA for the CDR3: TGTGCCACCAGCAAAGGCACGGGGGGGGTCCCAAACTATGGCTACACCTTC. The chain couples TRBV15 to TRBJ1-2, with D possibly TRBD1 on 5 matching bases. V was clipped by 4 bases and J by 2 bases, with 20 bases between them. The CDR3 runs to 17 residues. Germline V gene lookup returns CDR1 LNHNV and CDR2 YYDKDF (reference sequence).

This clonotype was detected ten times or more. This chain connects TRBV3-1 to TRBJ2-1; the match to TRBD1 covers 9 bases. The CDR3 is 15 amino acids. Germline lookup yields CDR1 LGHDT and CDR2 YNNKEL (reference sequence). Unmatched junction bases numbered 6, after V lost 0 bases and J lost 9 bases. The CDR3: CASSQDGGQGVEQFF. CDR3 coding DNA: TGTGCCAGCAGCCAAGATGGGGGACAGGGAGTTGAGCAGTTCTTC.

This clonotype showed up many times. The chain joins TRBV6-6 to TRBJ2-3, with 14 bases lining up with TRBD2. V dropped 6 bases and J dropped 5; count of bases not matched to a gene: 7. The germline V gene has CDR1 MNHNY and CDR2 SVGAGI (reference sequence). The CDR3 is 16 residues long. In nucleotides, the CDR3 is TGTGCCAGCAGCACGACTAGCGGGGGGGTATTAGATACGCAGTATTTT. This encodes CASSTTSGGVLDTQYF.

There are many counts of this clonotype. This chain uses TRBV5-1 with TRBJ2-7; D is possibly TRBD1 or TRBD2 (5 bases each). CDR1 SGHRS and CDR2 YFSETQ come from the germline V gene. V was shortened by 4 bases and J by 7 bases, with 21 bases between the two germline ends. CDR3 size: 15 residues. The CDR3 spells CASSPRPGPTGEQYF. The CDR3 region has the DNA TGCGCCAGCAGCCCCCGTCCGGGACCTACGGGGGAGCAGTACTTC.

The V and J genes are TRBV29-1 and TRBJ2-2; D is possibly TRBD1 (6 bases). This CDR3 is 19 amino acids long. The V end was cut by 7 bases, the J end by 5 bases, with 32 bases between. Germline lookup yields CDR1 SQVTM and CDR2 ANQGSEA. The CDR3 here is CSAAVPLSRTASRTGELFF. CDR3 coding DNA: TGCAGCGCGGCGGTACCCCTATCAAGGACAGCTTCGAGGACCGGGGAGCTGTTTTTT.

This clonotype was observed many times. The CDR3 sequence: CASSLESDRGTQYF. In DNA form, the CDR3 reads TGTGCCAGCAGCTTAGAGTCAGACAGGGGTACGCAGTATTTT. This chain joins TRBV7-2 and TRBJ2-3; 8 bases line up with TRBD1. V lost 1 base, J lost 8 bases, and 5 bases stayed unmatched. The CDR3 is 14 amino acids. Looked up from germline, CDR1 is SGHTA and CDR2 is FQGNSA.

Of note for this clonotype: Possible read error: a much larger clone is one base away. The CDR3 loop reads CASSQDICEKLFF. The CDR3 DNA reads TGTGCCAGCAGCCAAGATATTTGCGAAAAACTGTTTTTT. The chain has TRBV4-2 and TRBJ1-4; D gene ambiguous. V shed 0 bases and J shed 8 bases, with 7 bases lying between them. CDR3 length equals 13 residues. CDR1 is LGHNA and CDR2 is YNFKEQ in the germline V gene.

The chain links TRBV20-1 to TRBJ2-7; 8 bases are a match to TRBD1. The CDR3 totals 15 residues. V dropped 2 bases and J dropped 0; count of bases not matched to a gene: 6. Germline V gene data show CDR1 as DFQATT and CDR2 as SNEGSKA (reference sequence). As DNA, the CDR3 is TGCAGTGCTAGACCGAGGGACAGGACCTCCTACGAGCAGTACTTC. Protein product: CSARPRDRTSYEQYF.

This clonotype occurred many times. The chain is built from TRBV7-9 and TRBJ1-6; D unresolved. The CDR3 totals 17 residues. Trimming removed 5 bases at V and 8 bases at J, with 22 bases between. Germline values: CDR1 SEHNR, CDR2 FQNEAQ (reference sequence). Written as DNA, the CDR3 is TGTGCCAGCAGCCGAGTCCCGGGGTCTAGGGAGGATTCACCCCTCCACTTT. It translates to CASSRVPGSREDSPLHF.

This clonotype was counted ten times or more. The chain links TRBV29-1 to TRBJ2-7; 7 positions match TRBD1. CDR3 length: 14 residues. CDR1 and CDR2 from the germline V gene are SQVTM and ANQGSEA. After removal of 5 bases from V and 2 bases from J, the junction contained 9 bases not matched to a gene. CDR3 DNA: TGCAGCGTTAAATACCGGGACAGTACCTACGAGCAGTACTTC. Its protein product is CSVKYRDSTYEQYF.